The 14 T cell receptor beta chains given below trace back to one sample, sequenced in a study of T cell responses to AZD1222 COVID-19 vaccine. Sequenced by immunoSEQ multiplex PCR; TCRdb stores in-frame clones only, minus some. The sample contains over 150,000 clones, over 85% of which appear only once. The specimen was peripheral blood, collected 28 days after the second dose of the MenACWY control vaccine. The receptor source for this set is an adult who received the MenACWY meningococcal vaccine as a control.

As to this clone: This sample also contains other DNA sequences that code for the same CDR3. The rearrangement joins TRBV5-8 to TRBJ1-5; D uncertain. Germline values: CDR1 SGHTS, CDR2 YDEGEE. The CDR3 runs 13 residues. Trimming cost V 0 bases and J 9 bases, with 10 bases left between them. The CDR3 region has the DNA TGTGCCAGCAGCTTGGCAGAGGGAAGGCCCCAGCATTTT. Translation: CASSLAEGRPQHF.

The chain uses TRBV11-2 and TRBJ1-5; no firm D call. This CDR3 is 14 amino acids long. Germline V gives CDR1 SGHAT, CDR2 FQNNGV. Trimming removed 1 base at V and 7 bases at J, with 11 bases between. CDR3 residues: CASSLAGFTQPQHF. The CDR3 nucleotides are TGTGCCAGCAGCTTAGCGGGGTTCACCCAGCCCCAGCATTTT.

The gene calls are TRBV6-5 and TRBJ1-2; tentative D call: TRBD1 (6 bases). CDR1 MNHEY and CDR2 SVGAGI come from the germline V gene. V lost 7 bases, J lost 4 bases, and 10 bases lay in between. This CDR3 region has 12 residues. In DNA form, the CDR3 reads TGTGCCAGCAATCTACAGGGCTATGGCTACACCTTC. Protein sequence: CASNLQGYGYTF.

This clone has more than one count but fewer than ten. The chain recombines TRBV15 with TRBJ1-1, with unresolved D. CDR1 is LNHNV, CDR2 YYDKDF, per germline (reference sequence). The CDR3 sequence is 12 residues long. V was clipped by 0 bases and J by 5 bases, with 4 bases between them. This chain's CDR3 is CATSRDQTEAFF. In nucleotides, the CDR3 is TGTGCCACCAGCAGAGATCAAACTGAAGCTTTCTTT.

The rearrangement uses TRBV6-5 and TRBJ2-3; D gene uncertain. CDR1 is MNHEY, CDR2 SVGAGI, per germline. The CDR3 runs to 12 residues. The V end lost 4 bases, the J end lost 3 bases, and 5 bases lay between the germline ends. CDR3 amino acids: CASSLVTDTQYF. The DNA for the CDR3 is TGTGCCAGCAGTTTAGTGACAGATACGCAGTATTTT.

The V and J genes are TRBV18 and TRBJ2-2; perhaps TRBD1 as D (6 bases). CDR1 KGHSH and CDR2 LQKENI come from the germline V gene. The CDR3 length is 16 residues. V was shortened by 2 bases and J by 0 bases, with 10 bases between the two germline ends. The CDR3 nucleotides are TGTGCCAGCTCACCATTTAAGGGGGCGAACACCGGGGAGCTGTTTTTT. Residues: CASSPFKGANTGELFF.

J is TRBJ1-6 and V is TRBV3-1 (or the pseudogene TRBV3-2), with no clear D. Looked up from germline, CDR1 is LGHDT and CDR2 is YNNKEL (reference sequence). The ends were cut back, 5 bases at V and 7 bases at J, with 12 bases in the middle. There are 14 residues in the CDR3. For the CDR3, the DNA is TGTGCCAGCAGCGAGTGGGTGGGGAATTCACCCCTCCACTTT. Its protein product is CASSEWVGNSPLHF.

The J gene is TRBJ1-5, the V gene TRBV27; 8 positions match TRBD1. Germline V gives CDR1 MNHEY, CDR2 SMNVEV (reference sequence). The trim removed 3 bases at V and 4 bases at J, leaving 2 bases unmatched. The CDR3 has 14 residues. In nucleotides, the CDR3 is TGTGCCAGCAGTTTCGGACAGGGTAATCAGCCCCAGCATTTT. It yields the protein CASSFGQGNQPQHF.

The chain employs TRBV19 and TRBJ1-3, with unresolved D. CDR1 and CDR2 (germline): LNHDA, SQIVND (reference sequence). V was shortened by 7 bases and J by 5 bases, with 9 bases between the two germline ends. The length of the CDR3 is 12 residues. The CDR3 bases are TGTGCCAGTACCACCTTAAGAAACACCATATATTTT. This gives the protein CASTTLRNTIYF.

This clone came up once. This chain uses TRBV6-5 with TRBJ1-1, with D perhaps matching TRBD1 (5 bases). The ends were cut back, 2 bases at V and 5 bases at J, with 18 bases in the middle. The germline V gene encodes CDR1 MNHEY and CDR2 SVGAGI. CDR3 length: 16 residues. The CDR3: CASSYHIDSHGTEAFF. The CDR3, as DNA: TGTGCCAGCAGTTACCATATTGACAGTCACGGGACTGAAGCTTTCTTT.

This clone was seen only once. The V call is TRBV10-2, the J call TRBJ1-1; D gene uncertain. Trimming took off 5 bases at V and 1 base at J, with 2 bases between the two ends. Looked up from germline, CDR1 is WSHSY and CDR2 is SAAADI. CDR3 size: 11 residues. CDR3 in DNA: TGCGCCAGCAGTAGGAACACTGAAGCTTTCTTT. Its protein product is CASSRNTEAFF.

The chain is built from TRBV10-3 and TRBJ2-7; 9 bases fit TRBD2. With V trimmed by 11 bases and J by 2 bases, 10 bases remained unmatched. This CDR3 spans 14 amino acids. CDR1 is ENHRY and CDR2 is SYGVKD in the germline V gene. The CDR3 loop is CAVGASGDTYEQYF. CDR3 bases: TGTGCCGTGGGGGCTAGCGGGGACACCTACGAGCAGTACTTC.

The V call is TRBV19, the J call TRBJ1-1, with TRBD1 identical over 7 bases. Per germline, CDR1 LNHDA and CDR2 SQIVND (reference sequence). The CDR3 is 14 residues long. The V segment lost 5 bases and the J segment 7 bases; nucleotides outside the gene matches: 10. CDR3 region: CASSARGESGEAFF. The CDR3 DNA reads TGTGCCAGTAGTGCCAGGGGGGAATCGGGTGAAGCTTTCTTT. Combining the CDR3 with reference TRBV19 and TRBJ1-1 gives the whole variable domain DGGITQSPKYLFRKEGQNVTLSCEQNLNHDAMYWYRQDPGQGLRLIYYSQIVNDFQKGDIAEGYSVSREKKESFPLTVTSAQKNPTAFYLCASSARGESGEAFFGQGTRLTVV.

The chain combines TRBV12-5 with TRBJ2-1; no reliable D call. CDR3 length equals 13 residues. Trimming shortened V by 6 bases and J by 9 bases, and 15 bases separated the two germline ends. Germline values: CDR1 LGHNT, CDR2 FRNRAP. CDR3 protein: CASGPGLGSEQFF. The CDR3 DNA follows: TGTGCTAGTGGCCCCGGTTTGGGGTCTGAGCAGTTCTTC.